This entry features one T cell receptor beta chain sequence. This entry is derived from a study of cytomegalovirus exposure and HLA in healthy donors. Measured with immunoSEQ multiplex PCR; TCRdb has only the in-frame clones, and not every one. The table has roughly 330,000 clones, 75% to 90% seen once. The CDR3 has 15 amino acids. Trimming cost V 4 bases and J 2 bases; bases outside gene matches: 0. Per germline, CDR1 SGDLS and CDR2 YYNGEE. The donors were members of the roughly 120-subject validation cohort (separate from the roughly 700-subject first cohort). What was sequenced was PBMCs. This sequence joins TRBV9 and TRBJ2-1; the match to TRBD2 covers 13 bases. The receptor comes from a woman in her twenties or thirties in good health and CMV-seropositive. The CDR3 nucleotides read TGTGCCAGCAGCACTAGCGGGAGGGCCTACAATGAGCAGTTCTTC. It yields the protein CASSTSGRAYNEQFF.